This T cell receptor (beta chain) was documented in a study of shared clonotypes between healthy human individuals. The germline V gene has CDR1 PRHDT and CDR2 FYEKMQ (reference sequence). The CDR3 totals 16 residues. The ends were cut back, 0 bases at V and 2 bases at J, with 14 bases in the middle. The protocol was immunoSEQ multiplex PCR, while the TCRdb copy is restricted to in-frame clones and leaves out a portion. The table shows 2 million to 2.5 million clones, with roughly 93% occurring only once. Sequencing used naive CD4+ T cells from PBMCs. Stated subset: CD45RA+ positively selected. The V call is TRBV13, the J call TRBJ2-7, with D uncertain. The clonotype originates from a man aged 18 to 30 in good health. Some clones in this sample may be carry-over from other donors' samples. The chain's CDR3 is CASSLGGGYPPYEQYF. Written as DNA, the CDR3 is TGTGCCAGCAGCTTAGGAGGCGGCTACCCTCCCTACGAGCAGTACTTC.